Presented here are 6 T cell receptor beta chains from one specimen sequenced in a study of blood T cell repertoires in COVID-19. The table came from immunoSEQ multiplex PCR; TCRdb's copy has only in-frame clones and leaves some out. The sample contains 250,000 to 300,000 clones, about 88% of which appear only once. The sample taken for sequencing was peripheral blood. These receptors were obtained from a woman aged 25 to 39 with COVID-19, enrolled during active disease.

This sequence joins TRBV5-8 and TRBJ2-7, with D tentatively TRBD1 (6 bases). CDR3 length: 14 residues. Trimming removed 4 bases at V and 4 bases at J, with 15 bases between. Germline V gives CDR1 SGHTS, CDR2 YDEGEE. CDR3 in DNA: TGTGCCAGCAGCCTTACAGGGATTGGGTACGAGCAGTACTTC. This sequence encodes CASSLTGIGYEQYF.

The chain joins TRBV7-2 to TRBJ2-2, with 8 bases aligning to TRBD1. The CDR3 consists of 15 residues. V lost 6 bases to trimming and J lost 4 bases; unmatched junction nucleotides: 7. Germline CDR1 SGHTA, CDR2 FQGNSA. The CDR3 region is CASRFGQGVTGELFF. The CDR3 nucleotides are TGTGCCAGCAGATTCGGACAGGGTGTCACCGGGGAGCTGTTTTTT. The whole variable domain, filled in from reference TRBV7-2 and TRBJ2-2, reads GAGVSQSPSNKVTEKGKDVELRCDPISGHTALYWYRQSLGQGLEFLIYFQGNSAPDKSGLPSDRFSAERTGGSVSTLTIQRTQQEDSAVYLCASRFGQGVTGELFFGEGSRLTVL.

The genes are TRBV11-2 and TRBJ2-1; 15 positions agree with TRBD2. Trimming took 5 bases from V and 6 from J; bases not matched to a gene: 5. This CDR3 is built from 16 residues. Germline values: CDR1 SGHAT, CDR2 FQNNGV. The CDR3 loop reads CASSRRTSGRGNEQFF. For the CDR3, the DNA is TGTGCCAGCAGCCGTAGGACTAGCGGGAGGGGCAATGAGCAGTTCTTC. Complete variable domain (other parts from reference TRBV11-2 and TRBJ2-1): EAGVAQSPRYKIIEKRQSVAFWCNPISGHATLYWYQQILGQGPKLLIQFQNNGVVDDSQLPKDRFSAERLKGVDSTLKIQPAKLEDSAVYLCASSRRTSGRGNEQFFGPGTRLTVL.

The V call is TRBV2, the J call TRBJ2-7; 9 nucleotides match TRBD2. Per the germline V gene, CDR1 is SNHLY and CDR2 is FYNNEI. The CDR3 length is 20 residues. Germline trimming cut 0 bases from V and 3 bases from J; bases unmatched to any gene: 18. The CDR3 DNA follows: TGTGCCAGCAGTGAAGCGCTTCGGGGGGTAGCGGGAGCTCTTTACTACGAGCAGTACTTC. Translation gives CASSEALRGVAGALYYEQYF.

The chain carries TRBV30 and TRBJ1-3; 9 nucleotides align to TRBD1. V trimming: 0 bases; J trimming: 0 bases; junction bases outside the gene matches: 9. There are 18 residues in the CDR3. Germline lookup yields CDR1 GTSNPN and CDR2 SVGIG (reference sequence). The CDR3 sequence is CAWSVRQGVYSSGNTIYF. CDR3 nucleotides: TGTGCCTGGAGTGTACGACAGGGGGTCTACAGCTCTGGAAACACCATATATTTT.

This clone was counted once. CDR3 DNA sequence: TGCAGCGTTGGGCCCAATATTGAGCAGTTCTTC. This encodes CSVGPNIEQFF. The gene calls are TRBV29-1 and TRBJ2-1; D call uncertain. Per the germline V gene, CDR1 is SQVTM and CDR2 is ANQGSEA. The V end lost 4 bases, the J end lost 9 bases, and 10 bases lay between the germline ends. The CDR3 runs to 11 residues.